The clone carrying this T cell receptor (beta chain) was detected only once. Patients from Seattle were sampled longitudinally, starting during active infection. As handled by the study authors: Cell counts per sample came from amplifying reference gene primers. Clones were sequenced by immunoSEQ multiplex PCR, and TCRdb holds only the in-frame ones, with some missing. Clonal size and the V and J genes are those of that table, whereas D and trimming came from the DNA. The sample carries about 76,000 clones, 85% recorded once. The data were taken from a study of blood T cell repertoires in COVID-19. Study in general: Material from acute and convalescent COVID-19 was sourced from the United States, Italy and Spain.

This CDR3 comprises 13 residues. The V and J ends lost 4 bases and 10 bases, in that order; junction bases with no gene match: 6. Germline loops: CDR1 LGHNA, CDR2 YSLEER. The sequence came from a man between 50 and 59 years old with COVID-19, enrolled during active disease. Material for sequencing was peripheral blood. The chain combines TRBV4-3 with TRBJ2-1; 8 positions match TRBD2. The CDR3 region is CASSRGGGGEQFF. The CDR3 coding sequence is TGCGCCAGCAGCCGCGGGGGCGGGGGGGAGCAGTTCTTC.